This passage covers 15 T cell receptor beta chains from one sample sequenced in a study of OX40 agonist ivuxolimab in advanced cancers. TCRdb's table, derived via immunoSEQ multiplex PCR, lists solely in-frame clones and lacks some. Of about 67,000 clones in the sample, 75% to 90% were seen once. The sequencing here drew on CD4+ or CD8+ T cells sorted from blood, taken in a trial of the OX40 agonist ivuxolimab. Source of these receptors: an adult with an advanced solid tumor such as melanoma, head and neck, liver or kidney cancer.

A few counts support this clone. J is TRBJ1-6 and V is TRBV30; D possibly corresponds to TRBD1 (6 bases). CDR1 and CDR2 (germline): GTSNPN, SVGIG (reference sequence). With 1 base removed from V and 5 bases from J, the gap between germline ends came to 15 bases. CDR3 length equals 16 residues. The CDR3 coding sequence is TGTGCCTGGAGTGCCCTAACAGGGAGAAATAATTCACCCCTCCACTTT. It is translated as CAWSALTGRNNSPLHF.

The chain has TRBV5-1 and TRBJ2-1; tentatively, D is TRBD1 or TRBD2 (5 bases each). Germline lookup yields CDR1 SGHRS and CDR2 YFSETQ. V lost 0 bases and J lost 12, with 10 bases in between. The CDR3 spans 12 residues. The CDR3 sequence: CASSLERGGQFF. Written as DNA, the CDR3 is TGCGCCAGCAGCTTGGAACGGGGCGGGCAGTTCTTC.

The chain has TRBV11-3 and TRBJ2-7; D ambiguous. The length of the CDR3 is 12 residues. Germline-derived CDR1 and CDR2 are SGHNT and YENEEA. The ends were cut back, 4 bases at V and 5 bases at J, with 9 bases in the middle. CDR3 DNA: TGTGCCAGCAGCTCATCTGGGAACGAGCAGTACTTC. Its protein is CASSSSGNEQYF.

V is TRBV6-1 and J is TRBJ1-2; D remains ambiguous. Germline CDR1 MNHNS, CDR2 SASEGT. The CDR3 has 14 amino acids. Trimming removed 1 base at V and 5 bases at J, with 11 bases between. The CDR3 here is CASSEEPRSYGYTF. In DNA, the CDR3 is TGTGCCAGCAGTGAAGAACCACGATCTTATGGCTACACCTTC.

V and J are TRBV2 and TRBJ2-3; D is ambiguous. This CDR3 has 15 residues. Per germline, CDR1 SNHLY and CDR2 FYNNEI. Deletions cut 8 bases from V and 1 base from J, with 16 bases between. CDR3 protein: CASRIGVTGTDTQYF. The CDR3 DNA is TGTGCCAGCCGAATAGGCGTTACCGGCACAGATACGCAGTATTTT.

The gene calls are TRBV12-5 and TRBJ2-1; a weak D match, TRBD1 (6 bases). The CDR3 loop spans 14 amino acids. CDR1 and CDR2 (germline): LGHNT, FRNRAP. Trimming pared 3 bases from V and 9 bases from J, leaving 15 bases between. The CDR3 loop reads CASGLDQGYLEQFF. CDR3 DNA sequence: TGTGCTAGTGGTTTAGACCAGGGGTACCTTGAGCAGTTCTTC. The variable domain in full, with the rest retrieved from reference TRBV12-5 and TRBJ2-1, is DARVTQTPRHKVTEMGQEVTMRCQPILGHNTVFWYRQTMMQGLELLAYFRNRAPLDDSGMPKDRFSAEMPDATLATLKIQPSEPRDSAVYFCASGLDQGYLEQFFGPGTRLTVL.

The V gene is TRBV18, the J gene TRBJ2-3, with D unresolved. Looked up from germline, CDR1 is KGHSH and CDR2 is LQKENI. The CDR3 covers 13 residues. V gave up 3 bases and J gave up 3 bases, with 7 bases separating them. CDR3 residues: CASSPDLTDTQYF. The CDR3 DNA sequence: TGTGCCAGCTCACCCGATCTAACAGATACGCAGTATTTT.

The chain recombines TRBV28 with TRBJ1-1; no firm D call. Per germline, CDR1 MDHEN and CDR2 SYDVKM. This CDR3 has 14 residues. V gave up 2 bases and J gave up 0 bases, with 7 bases separating them. The CDR3 nucleotides are TGTGCCAGCAGTTTAGCAACCATGAACACTGAAGCTTTCTTT. Protein: CASSLATMNTEAFF.

The chain employs TRBV7-6 and TRBJ2-3; D not certain. The length of the CDR3 is 13 residues. V lost 1 base to trimming and J lost 6 bases, with 8 bases between them. Germline V gene sequence: CDR1 SGHVS, CDR2 FNYEAQ. CDR3: CASSLEIRDTQYF. In DNA form, the CDR3 reads TGTGCCAGCAGCTTAGAAATCCGGGATACGCAGTATTTT.

The CDR3 spells CASSQSGQAQQPQHF. CDR3 coding DNA: TGCGCCAGCAGTCAATCGGGACAGGCCCAGCAGCCCCAGCATTTT. The chain employs TRBV23-1 and TRBJ1-5; 8 bases are shared with TRBD1. TRBV23-1 is identified as an open reading frame with a role that is uncertain. CDR3 size: 15 residues. Trimming at V came to 0 bases and at J to 7 bases, leaving 5 bases not matched to a gene.

CDR3 sequence (DNA): TGTGCCAGCAGCGCCAGACTAGCGAGGGAGGAGACCCAGTACTTC. Its translation: CASSARLAREETQYF. The chain is built from TRBV9 and TRBJ2-5; 8 bases line up with TRBD2. The CDR3 spans 15 residues. Germline V gene lookup returns CDR1 SGDLS and CDR2 YYNGEE. V lost 3 bases to trimming and J lost 5 bases; unmatched junction nucleotides: 9.

A note on this clone: The same CDR3 is also encoded by other DNA sequences in this sample. This chain joins TRBV7-2 and TRBJ2-7, with 8 bases fitting TRBD2. The CDR3 sequence is 14 residues long. Germline assignment: CDR1 SGHTA and CDR2 FQGNSA. V gave up 1 base and J gave up 7 bases; unmatched junction bases: 6. CDR3 protein: CASSLGLPGGEQYF. CDR3 in DNA: TGTGCCAGCAGCTTAGGGCTCCCGGGGGGGGAGCAGTACTTC.

The chain has TRBV28 and TRBJ1-5; D ambiguous. Germline V gene data show CDR1 as MDHEN and CDR2 as SYDVKM. CDR3 size: 12 residues. Trimming took off 6 bases at V and 0 bases at J, with 3 bases between the two ends. CDR3 protein: CASRDSNQPQHF. The CDR3 bases are TGTGCCAGCAGAGATAGCAATCAGCCCCAGCATTTT.

V usage is TRBV6-5 and J usage is TRBJ2-7; 9 nucleotides agree with TRBD1. Trimming cost V 2 bases and J 7 bases; bases outside gene matches: 6. Germline V gene sequence: CDR1 MNHEY, CDR2 SVGAGI. CDR3 length: 14 residues. The DNA for the CDR3 is TGTGCCAGCAGTTACCGGACAGGGGCGAAGGAGCAGTACTTC. Protein: CASSYRTGAKEQYF.

This sequence joins TRBV10-3 and TRBJ1-2; D call uncertain. The germline V gene encodes CDR1 ENHRY and CDR2 SYGVKD. V lost 11 bases and J lost 0, with 10 bases in between. The CDR3 contains 12 residues. Written as DNA, the CDR3 is TGTGCCGCCGCCCCAGCTAACTATGGCTACACCTTC. Amino acid sequence: CAAAPANYGYTF.